This T cell receptor (beta chain) was recorded in a study of T cell changes during pregnancy in multiple sclerosis. The data were produced by immunoSEQ multiplex PCR, yet TCRdb's version contains in-frame clones alone and is incomplete. The table has tens of thousands of clones, 90% seen once. V was cut by 5 bases and J by 4 bases, with 14 bases left in between. Germline V lookup: CDR1 SEHNR, CDR2 FQNEAQ (reference sequence). This CDR3 comprises 15 residues. Sample: CD4+ T cells from peripheral blood mononuclear cells, taken in the second trimester of pregnancy. The source is a female donor with multiple sclerosis, enrolled in a pregnancy study. The chain couples TRBV7-9 to TRBJ1-4, with D tentatively TRBD1 (5 bases). The CDR3 is CASSPDSIFNEKLFF. The CDR3 region has the DNA TGTGCCAGCAGCCCCGACAGTATATTTAATGAAAAACTGTTTTTT. Full variable domain (missing parts from reference TRBV7-9 and TRBJ1-4): DTGVSQNPRHKITKRGQNVTFRCDPISEHNRLYWYRQTLGQGPEFLTYFQNEAQLEKSRLLSDRFSAERPKGSFSTLEIQRTEQGDSAMYLCASSPDSIFNEKLFFGSGTQLSVL.